This T cell receptor beta chain was observed in a study of CXCR3-negative and CXCR3-positive naive CD8 T cells. Study observations and caveats: The study found more hydrophobic TRB CDR3s in CXCR3-positive naive cells than in CXCR3-negative naive cells. The study inferred TCR strength from TRB CDR3 properties and found comparable surface CD5 between naive subsets. Memory CD8+ cells showed much lower diversity, while both naive subsets displayed comparably high diversity. With CXCR3 expression partially decreased after cryopreservation, most assays relied on fresh PBMCs.

5' RACE that incorporated UMI labels was used to prepare the TRB cDNA libraries. Reanalyzing the 5' RACE reads, TCRdb keeps one entry per CDR3 protein, without DNA. In total, the table holds roughly 110,000 distinct CDR3 sequences. About this clonotype: The antigen is not known.

The germline V gene has CDR1 SGHRS and CDR2 YFSETQ. This CDR3 is 16 amino acids long. This sequence joins TRBV5-1 and TRBJ2-7. The TCR sequence derives from a human donor in good health. Some clones in this sample may be carry-over from other donors' samples. The sequencing sample was made of naive CXCR3+ CD8+ T cells from blood. Subset given: CD45RO-CCR7+CD27+CD95- naive CD8+ T cells expressing CXCR3 (TNR3+). The CDR3 sequence is CASSLGLAGIMDEQYF.